What follows are 19 T cell receptor beta chains derived from one specimen sequenced in a study of cytomegalovirus exposure and HLA in healthy donors. The study ran its PCR with 60 Vbeta and 13 Jbeta primers. Sequencing was performed with immunoSEQ multiplex PCR; in TCRdb, only in-frame clones are kept and a portion is missing. The table has approximately 150,000 clones, 80% seen once. The source material was PBMCs. Source of these receptors: a man aged 25-40 years in good health and CMV-seronegative.

As regards this clone: The junction departs from germline at one end; a sequencing error may be responsible. The chain recombines TRBV7-7 with TRBJ2-7; TRBD2 aligns across 8 bases. Germline values: CDR1 SSHAT, CDR2 FNYEAQ (reference sequence). CDR3 size: 16 residues. The CDR3 DNA sequence: TGTGCTAGCAGCTTAGATGGTAGCGGGAAGTCCTACGAGCAGTACTTC. It translates to CASSLDGSGKSYEQYF.

The chain joins TRBV30 to TRBJ1-2; 8 nucleotides align to TRBD1. The trim removed 4 bases at V and 6 bases at J, leaving 7 bases unmatched. CDR3 size: 13 residues. The germline V gene has CDR1 GTSNPN and CDR2 SVGIG (reference sequence). The CDR3 DNA reads as TGTGCCTGGACCTCTGACAGGGGTCATGGCTACACCTTC. Protein sequence: CAWTSDRGHGYTF.

This clone has only a few counts. The chain joins TRBV6-1 to TRBJ1-4; tentatively, D is TRBD1 (6 bases). V lost 8 bases, J lost 5 bases, and 15 bases lay in between. This CDR3 spans 14 amino acids. The germline CDR1 and CDR2 sequences are MNHNS and SASEGT. CDR3 sequence (DNA): TGTGCCAGCGAAACCACAGGGACCAATGAAAAACTGTTTTTT. Its translation: CASETTGTNEKLFF.

The rearrangement links TRBV5-1 to TRBJ1-5, with D maybe TRBD1 (6 bases). V was shortened by 4 bases and J by 11 bases, with 19 bases between the two germline ends. Germline CDR1 and CDR2: SGHRS and YFSETQ. The CDR3 is 14 amino acids. The CDR3 loop is CASSVTGLPVTQHF. In DNA, the CDR3 is TGCGCCAGCAGCGTAACAGGGCTTCCCGTGACCCAGCATTTT.

The chain employs TRBV27 and TRBJ2-7; 10 bases map to TRBD2. CDR3 length equals 15 residues. Trimming at V came to 3 bases and at J to 3 bases, leaving 5 bases not matched to a gene. Germline loops: CDR1 MNHEY, CDR2 SMNVEV (reference sequence). In nucleotides, the CDR3 is TGTGCCAGCAGTTTTGTTAGCGGGGGGCACTACGAGCAGTACTTC. Amino acids: CASSFVSGGHYEQYF.

The V call is TRBV7-9, the J call TRBJ2-5; D is possibly TRBD2 (5 bases). Germline CDR1 SEHNR, CDR2 FQNEAQ (reference sequence). V was shortened by 3 bases and J by 5 bases, with 13 bases between the two germline ends. There are 14 residues in the CDR3. In nucleotides, the CDR3 is TGTGCCAGCAGCTTCGAGAGACCGGGGGAGACCCAGTACTTC. Its translation is CASSFERPGETQYF.

The chain carries TRBV6-5 and TRBJ2-7, with a weak D call TRBD2 (6 bases). This CDR3 is 15 amino acids long. The V end lost 5 bases, the J end lost 0 bases, and 14 bases lay between the germline ends. Germline V CDR1 and CDR2: MNHEY, SVGAGI. CDR3 in DNA: TGTGCCAGCAGTACGCGACGGGGGAGCTCCTACGAGCAGTACTTC. Residues: CASSTRRGSSYEQYF.

This clone has a single count. This chain connects TRBV19 to TRBJ2-2; 8 bases are a match to TRBD1. Germline CDR1 reads LNHDA; CDR2 reads SQIVND (reference sequence). V gave up 1 base and J gave up 1 base; unmatched junction bases: 2. CDR3 length: 16 amino acids. CDR3 loop: CASSIGGTGNTGELFF. As DNA, the CDR3 is TGTGCCAGTAGTATAGGTGGGACAGGGAACACCGGGGAGCTGTTTTTT.

The chain carries TRBV9 and TRBJ2-1; TRBD1 matches 10 bases. J gave up 6 bases and V 0 bases, and 6 bases lay outside the gene matches. Germline V lookup: CDR1 SGDLS, CDR2 YYNGEE. This CDR3 is built from 16 residues. The DNA for the CDR3 is TGTGCCAGCAGCGTAGGGGGACAGGGGTCCGTCAATGAGCAGTTCTTC. Its protein product is CASSVGGQGSVNEQFF.

The V gene is TRBV11-3, the J gene TRBJ2-7; D is unresolved. The germline gives CDR1 SGHNT, CDR2 YENEEA. The CDR3 covers 12 residues. Trimming removed 2 bases from V and 2 bases from J, with 4 bases in between. For the CDR3, the DNA is TGTGCCAGCAGCTTATCTCCCTACGAGCAGTACTTC. Protein sequence: CASSLSPYEQYF.

The count of this clone is one. V is TRBV2 and J is TRBJ1-2; D is undetermined. Germline CDR1 reads SNHLY; CDR2 reads FYNNEI. V lost 2 bases and J 4 bases, leaving 8 bases between the germline ends. The CDR3 extends over 13 amino acids. The CDR3 loop reads CASSELGSYGYTF. The CDR3 nucleotides are TGTGCCAGCAGTGAACTGGGCAGCTATGGCTACACCTTC.

This clone turned up a few times. The rearrangement links TRBV6-1 to TRBJ1-3, with 9 nucleotides matching TRBD1. J lost 0 bases, V lost 4 bases, and 16 bases had no gene match. The CDR3 has 20 residues. From germline, CDR1 is MNHNS and CDR2 SASEGT. In nucleotides, the CDR3 is TGTGCCAGCAGTGGGGGCTGGAGGGGACAGGGATCGTTCTCTGGAAACACCATATATTTT. Encoded protein: CASSGGWRGQGSFSGNTIYF.

This clone was recorded only once. The chain uses TRBV6-5 and TRBJ1-2; D is possibly TRBD1 (5 bases). Trimming shortened V by 4 bases and J by 1 base, and 10 bases separated the two germline ends. The CDR3 contains 14 residues. Germline V gene data show CDR1 as MNHEY and CDR2 as SVGAGI. CDR3 sequence (DNA): TGTGCCAGCAGTTCCTTGGGGCGTAACTATGGCTACACCTTC. Protein product: CASSSLGRNYGYTF.

This chain connects TRBV27 to TRBJ2-7; the match to TRBD2 covers 9 bases. V shed 5 bases, J shed 2 bases, and the junction held 10 bases outside the gene matches. The CDR3 extends over 16 amino acids. The germline gives CDR1 MNHEY, CDR2 SMNVEV (reference sequence). CDR3 protein: CASSRSGLAPTYEQYF. In nucleotides, the CDR3 is TGTGCCAGCAGTCGATCTGGACTAGCGCCCACCTACGAGCAGTACTTC.

Here the CDR3 reads CAWEPGHYNEQFF. The CDR3 DNA follows: TGTGCCTGGGAACCGGGACACTACAATGAGCAGTTCTTC. The V and J genes are TRBV30 and TRBJ2-1; perhaps TRBD1 as D (6 bases). The CDR3 runs 13 residues. The V and J ends lost 5 bases and 3 bases respectively, with 11 bases between them. The germline gives CDR1 GTSNPN, CDR2 SVGIG (reference sequence).

V is TRBV18 and J is TRBJ2-5, with D possibly matching TRBD1 (6 bases). In germline, CDR1 is KGHSH, CDR2 LQKENI. The CDR3 contains 13 residues. Trimming took off 4 bases at V and 3 bases at J, with 9 bases between the two ends. Here the CDR3 reads CASSLGQKETQYF. The CDR3 region has the DNA TGTGCCAGCTCACTGGGACAAAAAGAGACCCAGTACTTC.

The V gene is TRBV7-3, the J gene TRBJ2-7; a weak D match, TRBD2 (6 bases). Trimming left V 5 bases short and J 6 bases short, with 11 bases between. There are 12 residues in the CDR3. Germline V gene data show CDR1 as SGHTA and CDR2 as FQGTGA. In DNA form, the CDR3 reads TGTGCCAGCAGCCCCCCCGGGGGCGAGCAGTACTTC. This codes for CASSPPGGEQYF.

The V and J genes are TRBV28 and TRBJ2-7, with 11 bases identical to TRBD2. The V segment lost 6 bases and the J segment 4 bases; nucleotides outside the gene matches: 14. The CDR3 covers 17 residues. Germline V gene sequence: CDR1 MDHEN, CDR2 SYDVKM. The CDR3 region is CASRGYPRGLAVYEQYF. CDR3 nucleotides: TGTGCCAGCAGAGGTTATCCCCGGGGACTAGCGGTTTACGAGCAGTACTTC.

The chain uses TRBV6-4 and TRBJ1-5; D gene uncertain. The germline CDR1 and CDR2 sequences are MRHNA and SNTAGT. V was pared by 0 bases and J by 4 bases, with 4 bases between. The CDR3 sequence is 13 residues long. This CDR3 is CASSDSVNQPQHF. The DNA of the CDR3 is TGTGCCAGCAGTGACTCTGTAAATCAGCCCCAGCATTTT.